This TCR beta chain comes out of a study of T cell responses to AZD1222 COVID-19 vaccine. Points from the study as a whole: Clonal diversity may have been underestimated in mostly white British donors. With dominance at 160-218 and 743-854, vaccine-associated CD4 TCRs spanned spike. Nearly half of unique spike-specific TCRs reportedly avoided B.1.351 and B.1.1.7 mutated regions. Rises in breadth and depth of Spike-specific TCRs came after two AZD1222 doses.

As concerns this clone: Its antigen is currently unknown.

The repertoire was sequenced with immunoSEQ multiplex PCR; TCRdb's copy has only in-frame clones and lacks some. The table has about 110,000 clones, about nine tenths seen once. This TCR came from an adult in good health. This specimen was peripheral blood, taken on day 0 of AZD1222 vaccination.

Here the CDR3 reads CASSSSLPGVAGNTIYF. CDR3 DNA sequence: TGTGCCAGCAGTTCCTCTCTCCCGGGGGTCGCTGGAAACACCATATATTTT. The rearrangement joins TRBV28 to TRBJ1-3; weak D call: TRBD1 (5 bases). The CDR3 is 17 amino acids. V lost 4 bases and J lost 2, with 18 bases in between. Germline V CDR1 and CDR2: MDHEN, SYDVKM.